This T cell receptor beta chain originates from a study of regulatory T cells in long-lasting Graves disease. Findings of the study overall: Persistent cases favored TRBV28, TRBJ1-2 and TRBJ2-5.

Time point indicated: persistent/refractory GD, antithyroid drugs over 5 years with positive TRAb. PBMC RNA served as the TCR library source. CDR3-region Arm-PCR and iRepertoire HTBI primers produced the TCR beta libraries. TCRdb re-derived calls from the multiplex PCR reads in MiXCR, one entry per CDR3 protein. The sample lists 310,000 or so distinct CDR3 sequences; about 20% were seen once. This clonotype was picked up a small number of times. Its antigen is as yet unknown. V trimming: 1 base; J trimming: 3 bases; junction bases outside the gene matches: 2. This CDR3 has 14 amino acids. Germline V gene lookup returns CDR1 LNHDA and CDR2 SQIVND (reference sequence).

The genes are TRBV19 and TRBJ2-5, with 7 bases fitting TRBD2. The sample was peripheral blood mononuclear cells (PBMCs), taken when the disease was refractory, from a patient treated with antithyroid drugs. The clonotype originates from a female donor with Graves disease. The CDR3 DNA reads as TGTGCCAGTAGTATAGGAGGACTAGAAGAGACCCAGTACTTC. This encodes CASSIGGLEETQYF.